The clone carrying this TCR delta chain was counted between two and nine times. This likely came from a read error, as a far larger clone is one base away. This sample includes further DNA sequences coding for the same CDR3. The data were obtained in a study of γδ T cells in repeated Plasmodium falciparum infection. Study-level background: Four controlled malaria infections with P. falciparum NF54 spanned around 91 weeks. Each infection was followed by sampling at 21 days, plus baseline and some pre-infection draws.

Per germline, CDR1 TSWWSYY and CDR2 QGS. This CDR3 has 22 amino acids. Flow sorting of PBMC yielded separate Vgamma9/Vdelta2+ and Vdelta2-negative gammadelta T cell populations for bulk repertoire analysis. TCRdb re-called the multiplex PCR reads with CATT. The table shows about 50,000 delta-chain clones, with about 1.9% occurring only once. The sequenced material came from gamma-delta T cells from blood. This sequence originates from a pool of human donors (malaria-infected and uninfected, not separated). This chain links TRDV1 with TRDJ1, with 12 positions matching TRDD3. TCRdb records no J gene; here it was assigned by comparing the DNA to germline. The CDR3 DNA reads TGTGCTCTTGGGGAATGGAGGCCTTCCTACTTCTGGGGGATACGAAGCACCGACAAACTCATCTTT. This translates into CALGEWRPSYFWGIRSTDKLIF.